Listed below are T cell receptor beta chains from one sample, sequenced in a study of T cell changes during pregnancy in multiple sclerosis. Measured with immunoSEQ multiplex PCR; TCRdb has only the in-frame clones, and not every one. The sample comprises 75,000 to 95,000 clones, around 92% of which are singletons, and just over 2% rests with the top ten. The sequenced sample was peripheral blood, obtained after pregnancy. These receptors all stem from a female donor with multiple sclerosis, enrolled in a pregnancy study. Both conserved end residues are part of each CDR3. Each record gives: clone size, D gene, V gene, J gene, CDR3 protein, CDR3 DNA. D genes are given only for firm matches. Clone size appears in some rows only: once, few, many, or a class for an expanded clone.

clone_size: -
d_call: -
v_call: TRBV5-1
j_call: TRBJ1-1
cdr3_aa: CASTDKTGVSTEAFF
cdr3_nt: TGCGCCAGCACCGATAAGACAGGAGTCAGCACTGAAGCTTTCTTT

clone_size: -
d_call: TRBD1
v_call: TRBV7-3
j_call: TRBJ1-1
cdr3_aa: CASSLTSQGALFF
cdr3_nt: TGTGCCAGCAGCTTAACGTCACAGGGGGCTTTATTCTTT

clone_size: once
d_call: -
v_call: TRBV25-1
j_call: TRBJ2-7
cdr3_aa: CASSELGDNNFYEQYF
cdr3_nt: TGTGCCAGCAGTGAATTGGGGGACAACAACTTCTACGAGCAGTACTTC

clone_size: -
d_call: TRBD1
v_call: TRBV27
j_call: TRBJ1-5
cdr3_aa: CASSQGVRSNQPQHF
cdr3_nt: TGTGCCAGCAGTCAGGGGGTCCGAAGCAATCAGCCCCAGCATTTT

clone_size: -
d_call: TRBD2
v_call: TRBV5-1
j_call: TRBJ2-1
cdr3_aa: CASSLVLLAGPALFF
cdr3_nt: TGCGCCAGCAGCTTGGTCTTACTAGCGGGGCCAGCACTGTTCTTC

clone_size: -
d_call: -
v_call: TRBV9
j_call: TRBJ2-2
cdr3_aa: CASSVVADPGELFF
cdr3_nt: TGTGCCAGCAGCGTAGTTGCGGATCCCGGGGAGCTGTTTTTT

clone_size: once
d_call: TRBD1
v_call: TRBV5-1
j_call: TRBJ1-1
cdr3_aa: CASSSLMRTGGTEAFF
cdr3_nt: TGCGCCAGCAGCTCCCTCATGCGGACAGGAGGCACTGAAGCTTTCTTT

clone_size: few
d_call: TRBD1
v_call: TRBV7-2
j_call: TRBJ1-6
cdr3_aa: CASRTGSLDSPLHF
cdr3_nt: TGTGCCAGCAGGACAGGGAGTCTTGATTCACCCCTCCACTTT

clone_size: -
d_call: TRBD2
v_call: TRBV6-1
j_call: TRBJ2-1
cdr3_aa: CASSELAGGYNEQFF
cdr3_nt: TGTGCCAGCAGTGAATTGGCGGGAGGGTACAATGAGCAGTTCTTC

clone_size: -
d_call: -
v_call: TRBV27
j_call: TRBJ1-1
cdr3_aa: CASSPPPQGSTEAFF
cdr3_nt: TGTGCCAGCAGTCCCCCTCCTCAGGGATCCACTGAAGCTTTCTTT

clone_size: -
d_call: TRBD2
v_call: TRBV9
j_call: TRBJ2-1
cdr3_aa: CASSAVSGSHNEQFF
cdr3_nt: TGTGCCAGCAGCGCGGTAAGCGGGAGCCATAATGAGCAGTTCTTC

clone_size: -
d_call: -
v_call: TRBV29-1
j_call: TRBJ1-1
cdr3_aa: CSVLTGEAFF
cdr3_nt: TGCAGCGTTCTGACAGGAGAAGCTTTCTTT

clone_size: -
d_call: TRBD2
v_call: TRBV10-1
j_call: TRBJ2-1
cdr3_aa: CASSEGTSGRSDEQFF
cdr3_nt: TGCGCCAGCAGTGAGGGGACTAGCGGGAGGAGCGATGAGCAGTTCTTC

clone_size: -
d_call: -
v_call: TRBV19
j_call: TRBJ1-2
cdr3_aa: CASSIAGHYGYTF
cdr3_nt: TGTGCCAGTAGTATCGCGGGACACTATGGCTACACCTTC

clone_size: -
d_call: TRBD1
v_call: TRBV30
j_call: TRBJ2-7
cdr3_aa: CAWNPGQLSYEQYF
cdr3_nt: TGTGCCTGGAATCCGGGACAGCTCTCCTACGAGCAGTACTTC

clone_size: -
d_call: -
v_call: TRBV19
j_call: TRBJ1-1
cdr3_aa: CASSIEAGVSVMNTEAFF
cdr3_nt: TGTGCCAGTAGTATAGAGGCCGGGGTATCGGTTATGAACACTGAAGCTTTCTTT

clone_size: once
d_call: -
v_call: TRBV27
j_call: TRBJ1-1
cdr3_aa: CASSLQSGDTEAFF
cdr3_nt: TGTGCCAGCTCCCTTCAGAGCGGGGACACTGAAGCTTTCTTT

clone_size: -
d_call: -
v_call: TRBV6-1
j_call: TRBJ2-6
cdr3_aa: CASSEFSSGPGRTSGANVLTF
cdr3_nt: TGTGCCAGCAGTGAATTTTCATCGGGTCCCGGGCGGACTTCTGGGGCCAACGTCCTGACTTTC

clone_size: -
d_call: -
v_call: TRBV7-2
j_call: TRBJ1-5
cdr3_aa: CASSFSAQPQHF
cdr3_nt: TGTGCCAGCAGCTTCAGTGCTCAGCCCCAGCATTTT

clone_size: -
d_call: TRBD1
v_call: TRBV10-1
j_call: TRBJ1-1
cdr3_aa: CASNRTGSRYATEAFF
cdr3_nt: TGCGCCAGTAACAGGACAGGGTCGAGGTACGCGACTGAAGCTTTCTTT

clone_size: -
d_call: TRBD1
v_call: TRBV18
j_call: TRBJ2-6
cdr3_aa: CASSPDRGRSGANVLTF
cdr3_nt: TGTGCCAGCTCACCGGACAGGGGGCGTTCTGGGGCCAACGTCCTGACTTTC

clone_size: -
d_call: TRBD1
v_call: TRBV10-3
j_call: TRBJ2-7
cdr3_aa: CAIRTGSEQYF
cdr3_nt: TGTGCCATTCGGACAGGGAGCGAGCAGTACTTC

clone_size: -
d_call: -
v_call: TRBV5-1
j_call: TRBJ2-7
cdr3_aa: CASSLIWGDSYEQYF
cdr3_nt: TGCGCCAGCAGCTTAATCTGGGGGGATTCCTACGAGCAGTACTTC

clone_size: -
d_call: -
v_call: TRBV7-9
j_call: TRBJ1-1
cdr3_aa: CASSLARGGQDTEAFF
cdr3_nt: TGTGCCAGCAGCTTAGCGCGGGGGGGGCAGGATACTGAAGCTTTCTTT

clone_size: -
d_call: TRBD1
v_call: TRBV4-1
j_call: TRBJ2-3
cdr3_aa: CASNQGQGTTDTQYF
cdr3_nt: TGCGCCAGCAACCAAGGACAGGGGACCACAGATACGCAGTATTTT

clone_size: -
d_call: -
v_call: TRBV21-1
j_call: TRBJ1-1
cdr3_aa: CASSIIEASRGEAFF
cdr3_nt: TGTGCCAGCAGCATTATCGAGGCTTCCCGGGGTGAAGCTTTCTTT

clone_size: -
d_call: -
v_call: TRBV7-9
j_call: TRBJ2-1
cdr3_aa: CASSLASSVAHEQFF
cdr3_nt: TGTGCCAGCAGCTTAGCGTCGAGCGTGGCTCATGAGCAGTTCTTC

clone_size: -
d_call: -
v_call: TRBV29-1
j_call: TRBJ2-2
cdr3_aa: CSAGPRGSNTGELFF
cdr3_nt: TGCAGCGCAGGACCCAGGGGATCGAACACCGGGGAGCTGTTTTTT

clone_size: -
d_call: -
v_call: TRBV5-1
j_call: TRBJ1-1
cdr3_aa: CASSPDSNTEAFF
cdr3_nt: TGCGCCAGCAGCCCGGACAGTAACACTGAAGCTTTCTTT

clone_size: -
d_call: TRBD2
v_call: TRBV5-1
j_call: TRBJ2-2
cdr3_aa: CASSYPSGANTGELFF
cdr3_nt: TGCGCCAGCAGCTACCCTAGCGGCGCGAACACCGGGGAGCTGTTTTTT

clone_size: -
d_call: -
v_call: TRBV7-4
j_call: TRBJ2-1
cdr3_aa: CASTENGGYEQFF
cdr3_nt: TGTGCCAGCACCGAAAATGGAGGCTATGAGCAGTTCTTC

clone_size: -
d_call: TRBD2
v_call: TRBV9
j_call: TRBJ2-1
cdr3_aa: CASSVAGGSSYNEQFF
cdr3_nt: TGTGCCAGCAGCGTAGCCGGCGGGAGCTCCTACAATGAGCAGTTCTTC

clone_size: -
d_call: -
v_call: TRBV11-2
j_call: TRBJ2-7
cdr3_aa: CASSLSPMEQYF
cdr3_nt: TGTGCCAGCAGCTTAAGCCCGATGGAGCAGTACTTC

clone_size: -
d_call: -
v_call: TRBV7-2
j_call: TRBJ1-4
cdr3_aa: CASSLTSEELFF
cdr3_nt: TGTGCCAGCAGCTTAACCTCGGAGGAACTGTTTTTT

clone_size: -
d_call: TRBD2
v_call: TRBV29-1
j_call: TRBJ2-1
cdr3_aa: CSVDTSGYNEQFF
cdr3_nt: TGCAGCGTAGATACTAGCGGGTACAATGAGCAGTTCTTC

clone_size: many
d_call: -
v_call: TRBV7-8
j_call: TRBJ1-4
cdr3_aa: CASSSNRQLLNEKLFF
cdr3_nt: TGTGCCAGCAGCTCAAACAGACAGCTACTTAATGAAAAACTGTTTTTT

clone_size: -
d_call: TRBD2
v_call: TRBV5-1
j_call: TRBJ2-5
cdr3_aa: CASSLPETSGGGKETQYF
cdr3_nt: TGCGCCAGCAGCTTACCTGAAACTAGCGGGGGGGGCAAAGAGACCCAGTACTTC

clone_size: -
d_call: TRBD1
v_call: TRBV5-1
j_call: TRBJ2-2
cdr3_aa: CASSHTTGPTNTGELFF
cdr3_nt: TGCGCCAGCAGCCATACGACAGGGCCAACGAACACCGGGGAGCTGTTTTTT

clone_size: -
d_call: -
v_call: TRBV10-1
j_call: TRBJ1-1
cdr3_aa: CASGRGGSNTEAFF
cdr3_nt: TGCGCCAGCGGACGAGGGGGATCGAACACTGAAGCTTTCTTT

clone_size: -
d_call: TRBD1
v_call: TRBV13
j_call: TRBJ2-7
cdr3_aa: CASSTITGVDSYEQYF
cdr3_nt: TGTGCCAGCAGCACGATCACAGGGGTCGACTCCTACGAGCAGTACTTC